These 28 T cell receptor beta chains share one sample of origin, sequenced in a study of tumor-infiltrating lymphocytes in primary liver carcinoma (dated by TCRdb to the late 2010s). Blood RNA was extracted from unsorted whole blood using TRIzol reagent, and germline DNA was obtained with the DNeasy Blood & Tissue kit. TCRdb names Illumina HiSeq 2500 as the instrument used. Starting from about 550 ng total RNA, TCRbeta-specific cDNA was produced by reverse transcription with a constant-region primer and ProtoScript II reverse transcriptase. Construction of the TCRbeta libraries relied on three nested rounds of multiplex PCR, following a slightly modified ARM-PCR procedure. Each of the first two PCR rounds ran for about 10 cycles and used multiplex TRBV1-TRBV30 forward primers together with a Cbeta reverse primer. TCRdb trimmed the raw reads at Q25, called clones with MiXCR and kept productive beta chains. Merged by CDR3 protein, the rows form single entries marked with the most common genes and DNA. For this sample there are about 310,000 distinct CDR3 sequences; almost 60% appear just once. In total, the top ten clones hold 17% of the sample.

Sequencing input: peripheral blood. The source is a woman in her twenties or thirties with primary liver carcinoma and hepatitis B virus infection.

The rearrangement uses TRBV28 and TRBJ1-2; no reliable D call. This CDR3 is built from 10 residues. The V end lost 10 bases, the J end lost 3 bases, and 6 bases lay between the germline ends. CDR1 and CDR2 (germline): MDHEN, SYDVKM. CDR3 sequence: CATYDYGYTF. Written as DNA, the CDR3 is TGTGCCACGTATGACTATGGCTACACCTTC.

A note on this clonotype: At one end the junction does not follow the germline gene, possibly because of a read error. The chain uses TRBV6-5 and TRBJ2-7; perhaps TRBD2 as D (7 bases). The germline V gene encodes CDR1 MNHEY and CDR2 SVGAGI. The CDR3 length is 15 residues. The CDR3 DNA is TGTACCAGCACTTGGAAACAGGGAGGGTTCTACGAGCAGTACTTC. Translation gives CTSTWKQGGFYEQYF.

Remarks on this clonotype: A much larger clone lies a single base off, so this may be a read error. V gene TRBV6-6 combines with J gene TRBJ1-1; 7 nucleotides agree with TRBD1. The germline V gene encodes CDR1 MNHNY and CDR2 SVGAGI (reference sequence). The length of the CDR3 is 12 residues. CDR3 in amino acids: CAGSHRGTEAFF. CDR3 nucleotide sequence: TGTGCCGGCAGCCACAGGGGCACTGAAGCTTTCTTT.

In this sample, this clonotype turned up once. A much larger clone is a single base away; this may be a read error. The rearrangement uses TRBV4-3 and TRBJ2-1; D possibly corresponds to TRBD1 (6 bases). The V end lost 4 bases, the J end lost 10 bases, and 17 bases lay between the germline ends. The CDR3 totals 14 residues. CDR1 is LGHNA, CDR2 YSLEER, per germline. The CDR3: CASSREFGGMEQFF. CDR3 DNA: TGCGCCAGCAGCCGGGAATTTGGGGGCATGGAGCAGTTCTTC.

Worth noting for this clonotype: A much larger clone lies a single base off, so this may be a read error. The V gene is TRBV29-1, the J gene TRBJ2-1, with D unresolved. V lost 2 bases to trimming and J lost 3 bases, with 8 bases between them. Germline-derived CDR1 and CDR2 are SQVTM and ANQGSEA. The CDR3 runs 13 residues. The CDR3 DNA follows: TGCAGCGTTGAAAGACCAGTCTACAATGAGCAGTTCTTC. Protein: CSVERPVYNEQFF.

To note about this clonotype: Given a much more abundant clone one base away, this may be a read error. The V call is TRBV9, the J call TRBJ2-7; 8 positions match TRBD1. This CDR3 spans 14 amino acids. The germline V gene has CDR1 SGDLS and CDR2 YYNGEE. CDR3 sequence (DNA): TGTGCCAGCAGCGCGGGACAGGACACCTACGGGCAGTACTTC. Translating gives CASSAGQDTYGQYF.

This chain links TRBV2 with TRBJ1-2, with D unresolved. This CDR3 contains 12 residues. V lost 8 bases and J lost 9, with 16 bases in between. Germline assignment: CDR1 SNHLY and CDR2 FYNNEI. The CDR3 reads CASHTGIGSYTF. In DNA, the CDR3 is TGTGCCAGCCATACCGGGATAGGAAGCTACACCTTC.

The CDR3 here is CASSQDGTGGQETQYF. CDR3 sequence (DNA): TGTGCCAGCAGCCAAGACGGGACAGGGGGCCAAGAGACCCAGTACTTC. The chain links TRBV4-2 to TRBJ2-5; 11 bases agree with TRBD1. Trimming took 0 bases from V and 1 from J; bases not matched to a gene: 1. Per germline, CDR1 LGHNA and CDR2 YNFKEQ. The length of the CDR3 is 16 residues.

This clonotype was seen ten or more times. The chain links TRBV4-3 to TRBJ2-1, with a weak D call TRBD2 (7 bases). Looked up from germline, CDR1 is LGHNA and CDR2 is YSLEER. This CDR3 comprises 17 residues. With 4 bases removed from V and 6 bases from J, the gap between germline ends came to 22 bases. CDR3 loop: CASSLSREAAGANEQFF. The CDR3, as DNA: TGCGCCAGCAGCCTGTCCCGGGAGGCCGCAGGGGCCAATGAGCAGTTCTTC.

Comments on this clonotype: An end of the junction differs from the germline gene, which may be a read error. This chain connects TRBV11-1 to TRBJ2-2; D gene uncertain. The germline gives CDR1 SGHAT, CDR2 FQDESV (reference sequence). This CDR3 contains 16 residues. CDR3 amino acids: CASSSVSGANAGELFF. The DNA for the CDR3 is TGTGCCAGCAGCTCAGTATCAGGTGCGAACGCCGGGGAGCTGTTTTTT.

This clonotype was counted at least ten times. V is TRBV4-1 and J is TRBJ1-2, with D tentatively TRBD1 (5 bases). CDR3 length equals 14 residues. In germline, CDR1 is MGHRA, CDR2 YSYEKL. Trimming pared 1 base from V and 3 bases from J, leaving 9 bases between. CDR3 bases: TGCGCCAGCAGCCAAGCAGACAGCTACTATGGCTACACCTTC. Translation gives CASSQADSYYGYTF.

This clonotype has just a few counts. Being one base from a much bigger clone, this may be a read error. This chain connects TRBV12-3 or TRBV12-4 to TRBJ2-1; possible D gene TRBD1, 5 bases. Between the trimmed V and J ends, which lost 8 bases and 4 bases, there was a span of 9 bases. The CDR3 totals 12 residues. CDR3 DNA: TGTGCCAGCGGTCGACAGTACAATGAGCAGTTCTTC. Protein sequence: CASGRQYNEQFF.

The sample holds a few counts of this clonotype. The rearrangement links TRBV6-6 to TRBJ2-3, with 9 bases identical to TRBD1. The CDR3 is 14 residues long. Trimming at V came to 5 bases and at J to 4 bases, leaving 4 bases not matched to a gene. The germline gives CDR1 MNHNY, CDR2 SVGAGI (reference sequence). The CDR3 DNA reads as TGTGCCAGCAGTCAGACAGGGGGGCCAGATACGCAGTATTTT. It codes for CASSQTGGPDTQYF.

The sample holds one count of this clonotype. The V gene is TRBV5-4, the J gene TRBJ1-1; weak D call: TRBD1 (5 bases). The CDR3 consists of 14 residues. CDR1 is SGHNT and CDR2 is YYREEE in the germline V gene (reference sequence). Trimming shortened V by 1 base and J by 4 bases, and 11 bases separated the two germline ends. CDR3 residues: CASSLPDGGTEAFF. Written as DNA, the CDR3 is TGTGCCAGCAGCTTGCCCGATGGGGGCACTGAAGCTTTCTTT.

A note on this clonotype: Germline is not matched at one junction end, which may reflect a read error. The V gene is TRBV28, the J gene TRBJ1-2; D perhaps matches TRBD1 (5 bases). CDR3 length: 14 amino acids. Germline V gene data show CDR1 as MDHEN and CDR2 as SYDVKM. In nucleotides, the CDR3 is TGTGCCAGCTATCTCGGGGCCGTCAACTACGGCTACACCTTC. It translates to CASYLGAVNYGYTF.

A word on this clonotype: Germline is not matched at one junction end, which may reflect a read error. The V and J genes are TRBV11-2 and TRBJ2-1; weak D call: TRBD2 (5 bases). Germline V gives CDR1 SGHAT, CDR2 FQNNGV. The CDR3 totals 13 residues. The CDR3 here is CASSSSSCNEQFF. The CDR3 DNA follows: TGTGCCAGCAGCTCTAGCTCCTGCAATGAACAGTTCTTC.

This clonotype was recorded only once. Mismatch with germline at one junction end may stem from a read error. The rearrangement uses TRBV5-6 and TRBJ2-6; tentative D call: TRBD2 (5 bases). Germline CDR1 and CDR2: SGHDT and YYEEEE. The CDR3 is 16 amino acids. The CDR3 sequence: CAISLLAFSWANVLTF. The CDR3 coding sequence is TGTGCCATCAGCTTGTTAGCGTTTTCTTGGGCCAACGTCCTGACATTC.

This clonotype was seen a few times. This sequence joins TRBV6-5 and TRBJ1-1, with D uncertain. There are 15 residues in the CDR3. V was trimmed by 4 bases and J by 4 bases, leaving 16 bases between them. Germline assignment: CDR1 MNHEY and CDR2 SVGAGI. The CDR3 spells CASSFNYLSITEAFF. Written as DNA, the CDR3 is TGTGCCAGCAGTTTTAATTACCTAAGTATCACTGAAGCTTTCTTT.

The chain employs TRBV10-3 and TRBJ2-5; either TRBD1 or TRBD2 may supply D (5 bases each). The CDR3 spans 13 residues. The germline V gene has CDR1 ENHRY and CDR2 SYGVKD. The V end lost 7 bases, the J end lost 5 bases, and 14 bases lay between the germline ends. The CDR3: CAIKGRYEETQYF. CDR3 DNA: TGTGCCATCAAGGGACGTTACGAGGAGACCCAGTACTTC.

This clonotype was recorded only once. A read error is possible here, since a much larger clone lies one base away. The CDR3 DNA reads as TGTGCCAGCAGCTCTCCGTGCAGCAGGGAGACCCAGTACTTC. Encoded protein: CASSSPCSRETQYF. The chain couples TRBV7-8 to TRBJ2-5, with no clear D. CDR3 length: 14 residues. Germline V gives CDR1 SGHVS, CDR2 FQNEAQ. The V and J ends lost 4 bases and 5 bases respectively, with 14 bases between them.

Remarks on this clonotype: Mismatch with germline at one junction end may stem from a read error. The V call is TRBV6-6, the J call TRBJ2-1; a weak D match, TRBD1 (5 bases). Germline loops: CDR1 MNHNY, CDR2 SVGAGI (reference sequence). The CDR3 consists of 13 residues. This CDR3 reads CSSSATTGNEQFF. The CDR3 nucleotides read TGTTCCAGCTCGGCTACAACAGGCAATGAGCAGTTCTTC.

Concerning this clonotype: Mismatch with germline at one junction end may stem from a read error. The chain employs TRBV4-3 and TRBJ2-7; possible D gene TRBD2, 6 bases. CDR3 length: 16 residues. Per germline, CDR1 LGHNA and CDR2 YSLEER. CDR3 sequence (DNA): TGCGCCAGCAGCCAAGCCCCGGAACGGGAGTTATACGAGCGGTACTTC. Translating it yields CASSQAPERELYERYF.

For this clonotype: An end of the junction does not agree with germline; a read error may underlie this. The chain carries TRBV19 and TRBJ2-1, with TRBD2 matching over 7 bases. Per the germline V gene, CDR1 is LNHDA and CDR2 is SQIVND (reference sequence). This CDR3 contains 15 residues. The CDR3 sequence: CASTRDGRSFNEQFF. The CDR3 DNA is TGTGCCAGTACTCGAGACGGGAGGTCCTTCAATGAGCAGTTCTTC. The full variable domain, with the rest looked up from reference TRBV19 and TRBJ2-1, is DGGITQSPKYLFRKEGQNVTLSCEQNLNHDAMYWYRQDPGQGLRLIYYSQIVNDFQKGDIAEGYSVSREKKESFPLTVTSAQKNPTAFYLCASTRDGRSFNEQFFGPGTRLTVL.

As for this clonotype: Being one base from a much bigger clone, this may be a read error. The chain uses TRBV6-5 and TRBJ2-1; D is perhaps TRBD1 (7 bases). This CDR3 region has 15 residues. V lost 11 bases and J 0 bases, leaving 17 bases between the germline ends. Per the germline V gene, CDR1 is MNHEY and CDR2 is SVGAGI. The CDR3 loop reads CARNPGGSSYNEQFF. In DNA, the CDR3 is TGTGCCCGCAACCCAGGGGGGAGCTCCTACAATGAGCAGTTCTTC.

The rearrangement uses TRBV6-2 or TRBV6-3 and TRBJ1-2; no firm D call. The CDR3 spans 13 residues. Trimming pared 10 bases from V and 6 bases from J, leaving 18 bases between. CDR1 and CDR2 from the germline V gene are MNHEY and SVGEGT. CDR3 loop: CATSQGTRNGYTF. Written as DNA, the CDR3 is TGTGCCACCTCCCAAGGCACAAGGAATGGCTACACCTTC.

This clonotype was counted only a few times. This may stem from a read error, because a much larger clone lies one nucleotide away. As the CDR3 is not closed by the conserved phenylalanine or tryptophan, this likely results from a read error. The chain links TRBV29-1 to TRBJ1-5, with TRBD1 matching 8 bases. This CDR3 has 13 amino acids. Germline V lookup: CDR1 SQVTM, CDR2 ANQGSEA. The trim removed 6 bases at V and 6 bases at J, leaving 7 bases unmatched. The CDR3 nucleotides read TGCAGCGTCTCGAACAGGGGGAGTCAGCCCCAGCATTTA. Its protein is CSVSNRGSQPQHL.

The rearrangement links TRBV12-3 or TRBV12-4 to TRBJ2-3; 7 nucleotides match TRBD1. V lost 7 bases, J lost 4 bases, and 5 bases stayed unmatched. The CDR3 extends over 13 amino acids. The CDR3 sequence: CASTDRVADTQYF. The CDR3 nucleotides read TGTGCCAGCACTGACAGGGTGGCAGATACGCAGTATTTT.

This clonotype turned up a few times. V and J are TRBV23-1 and TRBJ1-2, with D hard to call. TRBV23-1 is treated as an ORF (open reading frame) with a function not yet certain. Trimming took 3 bases from V and 7 from J, leaving 9 bases between them. The CDR3 totals 12 residues. The CDR3 DNA reads TGCGCCAGCAGTCAGAAGGCCATTGGCTACACCTTC. Amino acids: CASSQKAIGYTF.